This TCR beta chain was identified in a study of identical twins. Trimming pared 4 bases from V and 1 base from J, leaving 13 bases between. Germline loops: CDR1 MNHEY, CDR2 SVGAGI. The CDR3 extends over 15 amino acids. Using its own MiXCR run on the 5' RACE reads, TCRdb lists one record per CDR3 protein. This table has over 550,000 distinct CDR3 sequences, 7% to 7.5% appearing once. These data were also filed under a second study, of yellow fever vaccine responses in identical twins.

This chain joins TRBV6-5 and TRBJ2-5; D perhaps matches TRBD1 (6 bases). The receptor was derived from a woman aged 18-30 years in good health. The source material was PBMCs. This chain's CDR3 is CASSSQQGLQETQYF. The CDR3 DNA follows: TGTGCCAGCAGTTCCCAACAGGGCCTCCAAGAGACCCAGTACTTC.